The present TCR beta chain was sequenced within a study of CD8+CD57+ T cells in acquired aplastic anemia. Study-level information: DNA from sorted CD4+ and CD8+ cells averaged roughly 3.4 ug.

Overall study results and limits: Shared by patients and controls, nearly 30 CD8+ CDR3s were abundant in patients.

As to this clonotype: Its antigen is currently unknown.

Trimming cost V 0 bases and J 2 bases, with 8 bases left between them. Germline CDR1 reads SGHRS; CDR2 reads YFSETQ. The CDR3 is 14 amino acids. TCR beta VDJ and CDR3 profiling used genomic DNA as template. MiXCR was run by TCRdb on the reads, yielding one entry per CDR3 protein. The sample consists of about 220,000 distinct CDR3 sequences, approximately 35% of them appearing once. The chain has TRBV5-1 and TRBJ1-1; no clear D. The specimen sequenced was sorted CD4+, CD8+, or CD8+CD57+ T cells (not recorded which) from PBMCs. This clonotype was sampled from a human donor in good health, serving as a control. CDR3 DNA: TGCGCCAGCAGCTTGGACAGATCTAACACTGAAGCTTTCTTT. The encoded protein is CASSLDRSNTEAFF.